Shown below are 3 T cell receptor beta chains from a single sample sequenced in a study of Ad26.COV2.S vaccination and SARS-CoV-2 variants. The method was immunoSEQ multiplex PCR; TCRdb's version includes in-frame clones alone and lacks a portion of them. The table lists about 680,000 clones, around 92% of them singletons, with around 1.5% in the top ten. Treatment described: roughly 20 received Ad26.COV2.S at low or high dose, single or two shots; about five received placebo; per-sample allocation not given. Day 63 following the first vaccine or placebo injection was when the samples were taken. Source: peripheral blood, taken in a trial of Ad26.COV2.S vaccine versus placebo. All receptors derive from a person between 18 and 65 years old who received the Ad26.COV2.S COVID-19 vaccine or a placebo.

J is TRBJ2-7 and V is TRBV11-2; 7 bases agree with TRBD2. J lost 2 bases, V lost 5 bases, and 6 bases had no gene match. Per germline, CDR1 SGHAT and CDR2 FQNNGV. The CDR3 is 14 residues long. CDR3 protein: CASSLAEGAYEQYF. The CDR3 DNA follows: TGTGCCAGCAGCCTAGCGGAAGGCGCCTACGAGCAGTACTTC.

This clone showed up just once. The gene calls are TRBV5-4 and TRBJ2-5, with 7 bases that match TRBD1. The J segment lost 3 bases and the V segment lost 1 base, leaving 6 bases of the junction unmatched. Germline assignment: CDR1 SGHNT and CDR2 YYREEE (reference sequence). There are 15 residues in the CDR3. CDR3: CASSLLGRGKETQYF. The DNA for the CDR3 is TGTGCCAGCAGCTTGCTTGGCAGGGGGAAAGAGACCCAGTACTTC.

The rearrangement uses TRBV24-1 and TRBJ1-4, with no clear D. The CDR3 length is 14 residues. CDR1 KGHDR and CDR2 SFDVKD come from the germline V gene. With 0 bases removed from V and 7 bases from J, the gap between germline ends came to 8 bases. The CDR3 DNA follows: TGTGCCACCAGTGATTTGGGGGAACCTGAAAAACTGTTTTTT. Its protein product is CATSDLGEPEKLFF.